This entry features one T cell receptor beta chain sequence. This sample was included in a study of blood T cell repertoires in COVID-19. Background on the study: Collection of acute and convalescent COVID-19 samples took place in the United States, Italy and Spain.

In the original workflow: How many nucleated cells were present was estimated from reference gene primer amplification. Some clones are missing from TCRdb's copy, which holds only in-frame ones; the method was immunoSEQ multiplex PCR. That table is the source of V, J and clone size, and D and trimming were worked out from the DNA. The repertoire consists of about 91,000 clones, with around 72% occurring once and the leading ten covering about 24%. Between the trimmed V and J ends, which lost 6 bases and 0 bases, there was a span of 10 bases. The CDR3 has 14 amino acids. Germline values: CDR1 SGHRS, CDR2 YFSETQ.

This receptor was obtained from a man in his 70s with acute or convalescent COVID-19. This sequence joins TRBV5-1 and TRBJ2-1, with D uncertain. The sequenced sample was peripheral blood. CDR3 protein: CASTAEPSYNEQFF. The DNA of the CDR3 is TGCGCCAGCACCGCGGAACCCTCCTACAATGAGCAGTTCTTC.